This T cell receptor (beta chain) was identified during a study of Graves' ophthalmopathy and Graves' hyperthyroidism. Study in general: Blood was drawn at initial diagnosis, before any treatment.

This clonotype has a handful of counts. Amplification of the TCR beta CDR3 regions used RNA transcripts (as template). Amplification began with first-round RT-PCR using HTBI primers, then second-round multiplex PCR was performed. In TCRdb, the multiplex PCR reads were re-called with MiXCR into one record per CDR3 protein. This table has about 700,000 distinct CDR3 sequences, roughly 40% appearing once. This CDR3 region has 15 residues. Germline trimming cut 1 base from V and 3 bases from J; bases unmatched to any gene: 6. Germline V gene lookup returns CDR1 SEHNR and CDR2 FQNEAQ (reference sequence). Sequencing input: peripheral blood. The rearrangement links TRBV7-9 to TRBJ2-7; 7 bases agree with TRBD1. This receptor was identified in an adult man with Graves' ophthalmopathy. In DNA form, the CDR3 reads TGTGCCAGCAGCTTAGACCGGGACAGTCTCTACGAGCAGTACTTC. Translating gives CASSLDRDSLYEQYF.